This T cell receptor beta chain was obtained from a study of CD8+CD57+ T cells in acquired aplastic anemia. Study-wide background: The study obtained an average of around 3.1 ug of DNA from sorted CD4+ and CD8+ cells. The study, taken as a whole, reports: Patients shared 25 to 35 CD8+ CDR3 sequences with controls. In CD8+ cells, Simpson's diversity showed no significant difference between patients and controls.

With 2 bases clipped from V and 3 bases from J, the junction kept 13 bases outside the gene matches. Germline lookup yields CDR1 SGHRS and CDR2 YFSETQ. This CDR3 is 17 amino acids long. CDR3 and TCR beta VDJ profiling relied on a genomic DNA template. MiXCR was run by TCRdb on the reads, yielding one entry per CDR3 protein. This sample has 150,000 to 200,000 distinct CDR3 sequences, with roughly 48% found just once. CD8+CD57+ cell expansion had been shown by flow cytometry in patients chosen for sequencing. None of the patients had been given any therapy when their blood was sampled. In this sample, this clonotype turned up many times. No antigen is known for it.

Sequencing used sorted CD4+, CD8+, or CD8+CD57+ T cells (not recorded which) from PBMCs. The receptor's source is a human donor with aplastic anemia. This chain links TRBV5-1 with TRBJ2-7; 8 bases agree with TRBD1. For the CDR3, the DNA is TGCGCCAGCAGCTTTACCTCTAGGGCAGGGGGCAGCTACGAGCAGTACTTC. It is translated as CASSFTSRAGGSYEQYF. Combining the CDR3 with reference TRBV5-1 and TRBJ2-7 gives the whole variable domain KAGVTQTPRYLIKTRGQQVTLSCSPISGHRSVSWYQQTPGQGLQFLFEYFSETQRNKGNFPGRFSGRQFSNSRSEMNVSTLELGDSALYLCASSFTSRAGGSYEQYFGPGTRLTVT.